This T cell receptor beta chain was sequenced during a study of graft-versus-host responses after intestinal transplantation. General study results and limits: Graft-versus-host to host-versus-graft clonal ratios in allografts were high in patients with graft-donor T cell macrochimerism.

Around 200,000 CFSE-labeled responder cells were plated with around 200,000 irradiated, violet-dye-labeled stimulator cells. CD3+CD4+ and CD3+CD8+ responders that were proliferating and CFSE-low were sorted post-reaction. As concerns this clone: A much larger clone lies a single base off, so this may be a read error.

The CDR3 covers 15 residues. V dropped 4 bases and J dropped 0; count of bases not matched to a gene: 5. Germline V lookup: CDR1 MGHRA, CDR2 YSYEKL. Sequencing was performed with immunoSEQ multiplex PCR; in TCRdb, only in-frame clones are kept and a portion is missing. The sample holds under 8,000 clones, about 33% seen once. The rearrangement links TRBV4-1 to TRBJ1-1; 7 bases line up with TRBD1. The sample was alloreactive CD8+ T cells from a mixed lymphocyte reaction culture, taken before transplantation. Documented subset: CFSE-low proliferating T cells sorted from roughly six-day pre-transplant mixed lymphocyte reaction (GvH or HvG direction). This TCR was sampled from a human patient who was an organ donor for intestinal transplantation. CDR3 sequence: CASSLNRGVNTEAFF. The DNA for the CDR3 is TGCGCCAGCAGCCTAAACAGGGGAGTGAACACTGAAGCTTTCTTT.